Following are 32 T cell receptor beta chains from one sample sequenced in a study of vaccination effects on CD4 cells after COVID-19. Their recognized antigens are unknown. Clones were read by immunoSEQ multiplex PCR, and TCRdb kept only the in-frame ones, dropping some. The data hold roughly 61,000 clones, with roughly 80% observed a single time. Antigen-specific CD4+ T cells were first expanded with viral peptide pools by the ViraFEST assay and only then sequenced. When around 10 days of culture had elapsed, CD4+ T cells were isolated. This sample comprised CD4+ T cells from PBMCs cultured with HCoV-229E spike peptides, obtained before COVID-19 vaccination. The receptors shown here come from a human donor who received a COVID-19 vaccine.

The V and J genes are TRBV19 and TRBJ2-7; possibly TRBD1 for D (5 bases). V was pared by 10 bases and J by 4 bases, with 20 bases between. Germline V gives CDR1 LNHDA, CDR2 SQIVND (reference sequence). CDR3 length: 14 residues. Here the CDR3 DNA reads TGTGCCACCTCGAAACAGGTTGGGCCTTACGAGCAGTACGTC. This sequence encodes CATSKQVGPYEQYV.

The chain recombines TRBV18 with TRBJ2-1, with TRBD2 identical over 8 bases. The CDR3 sequence is 16 residues long. Germline V gene data show CDR1 as KGHSH and CDR2 as LQKENI. The V segment lost 3 bases and the J segment 3 bases; nucleotides outside the gene matches: 7. The CDR3 loop is CASSPNGGDYYNEQFF. The CDR3 nucleotides are TGTGCCAGCTCACCTAACGGGGGGGACTACTACAATGAGCAGTTCTTC.

This clone showed up just once. This chain links TRBV7-3 with TRBJ2-5; TRBD2 might be the D (5 bases). CDR3 length equals 14 residues. CDR1 is SGHTA, CDR2 FQGTGA, per germline. V lost 4 bases to trimming and J lost 2 bases, with 11 bases between them. The CDR3 nucleotides read TGTGCCAGCAGCTCCTCCGGGGTACAAGAGACCCAGTACTTC. As protein: CASSSSGVQETQYF.

This clone appeared a single time. J is TRBJ2-5 and V is TRBV6-6, with D possibly matching TRBD2 (6 bases). Germline lookup yields CDR1 MNHNY and CDR2 SVGAGI (reference sequence). This CDR3 spans 16 amino acids. The ends were cut back, 6 bases at V and 5 bases at J, with 22 bases in the middle. This CDR3 reads CASSPLREPLRETQYF. CDR3 bases: TGTGCCAGCAGCCCCTTACGGGAGCCTCTCCGGGAGACCCAGTACTTC.

In this sample, this clone turned up a few times. This sequence joins TRBV19 and TRBJ1-1; no definite D call. The germline CDR1 and CDR2 sequences are LNHDA and SQIVND (reference sequence). This CDR3 region has 13 residues. Deletions cut 4 bases from V and 3 bases from J, with 9 bases between. The CDR3 DNA follows: TGTGCCAGTAGTACCTCCCTGGACACTGAAGCTTTCTTT. The encoded protein is CASSTSLDTEAFF.

The chain is built from TRBV19 and TRBJ1-2; a weak D match, TRBD1 (6 bases). Germline CDR1 reads LNHDA; CDR2 reads SQIVND (reference sequence). The V end was cut by 3 bases, the J end by 7 bases, with 9 bases between. This CDR3 contains 12 residues. CDR3 nucleotide sequence: TGTGCCAGTAGTATGGTCAGGGGTGGCTACACCTTC. Translation gives CASSMVRGGYTF.

The chain is built from TRBV2 and TRBJ1-6, with TRBD1 as a possible D gene (6 bases). CDR1 SNHLY and CDR2 FYNNEI come from the germline V gene. V lost 3 bases, J lost 8 bases, and 11 bases lay in between. This CDR3 region has 14 residues. CDR3 bases: TGTGCCAGCAGTGAGAGGGGGGTGGATTCACCCCTCCACTTT. Protein sequence: CASSERGVDSPLHF. The variable domain in full, with the rest retrieved from reference TRBV2 and TRBJ1-6, is EPEVTQTPSHQVTQMGQEVILRCVPISNHLYFYWYRQILGQKVEFLVSFYNNEISEKSEIFDDQFSVERPDGSNFTLKIRSTKLEDSAMYFCASSERGVDSPLHFGNGTRLTVT.

The chain couples TRBV6-1 to TRBJ2-5, with D perhaps TRBD1 (5 bases). There are 13 residues in the CDR3. Trimming left V 8 bases short and J 0 bases short, with 10 bases between. In germline, CDR1 is MNHNS, CDR2 SASEGT. The CDR3 here is CASGYRNQETQYF. The DNA of the CDR3 is TGTGCCAGCGGCTACAGGAACCAAGAGACCCAGTACTTC.

A single count supports this clone. This rearrangement joins TRBV5-5 to TRBJ1-4; the match to TRBD1 covers 9 bases. Germline V gives CDR1 SGHKS, CDR2 YYEKEE (reference sequence). V gave up 0 bases and J gave up 6 bases; unmatched junction bases: 6. This CDR3 comprises 16 residues. The CDR3 DNA reads TGTGCCAGCAGCTTGGGGCTTGGGACAGGGTATGAAAAACTGTTTTTT. It translates to CASSLGLGTGYEKLFF. The variable domain in full, completed from reference TRBV5-5 and TRBJ1-4, reads DAGVTQSPTHLIKTRGQQVTLRCSPISGHKSVSWYQQVLGQGPQFIFQYYEKEERGRGNFPDRFSARQFPNYSSELNVNALLLGDSALYLCASSLGLGTGYEKLFFGSGTQLSVL.

The rearrangement uses TRBV2 and TRBJ1-5; D is possibly TRBD1 (6 bases). Germline CDR1 reads SNHLY; CDR2 reads FYNNEI. The CDR3 has 14 amino acids. The V end lost 6 bases, the J end lost 7 bases, and 16 bases lay between the germline ends. The CDR3 DNA is TGTGCCAGCAGACCCGGGGGGCTTGGGCAGCCCCAGCATTTT. Translation: CASRPGGLGQPQHF.

The V and J genes are TRBV5-1 and TRBJ2-1; 7 bases match TRBD2. This CDR3 has 15 residues. The germline V gene has CDR1 SGHRS and CDR2 YFSETQ. V gave up 4 bases and J gave up 7 bases; unmatched junction bases: 11. The CDR3 sequence is CASSRSGADSNEQFF. The CDR3 DNA is TGCGCCAGCAGCCGGAGCGGGGCGGATAGTAATGAGCAGTTCTTC. Full variable domain (outside the CDR3, taken from reference TRBV5-1 and TRBJ2-1): KAGVTQTPRYLIKTRGQQVTLSCSPISGHRSVSWYQQTPGQGLQFLFEYFSETQRNKGNFPGRFSGRQFSNSRSEMNVSTLELGDSALYLCASSRSGADSNEQFFGPGTRLTVL.

This clone was counted only a few times. This sequence joins TRBV6-5 and TRBJ2-1, with D perhaps matching TRBD1 (6 bases). The V end was cut by 6 bases, the J end by 0 bases, with 12 bases between. This CDR3 has 15 amino acids. Germline assignment: CDR1 MNHEY and CDR2 SVGAGI. The CDR3 sequence is CASSSTGSSYNEQFF. CDR3 bases: TGTGCCAGCAGCTCAACAGGGAGCTCCTACAATGAGCAGTTCTTC.

The J gene is TRBJ2-1, the V gene TRBV5-4; TRBD2 matches 13 bases. After removal of 0 bases from V and 1 base from J, the junction contained 7 bases not matched to a gene. Germline lookup yields CDR1 SGHNT and CDR2 YYREEE (reference sequence). The CDR3 is 19 residues long. The CDR3 nucleotides are TGTGCCAGCAGCTTGGACCGACTAGCGGGGGGAGGGTCCTACAATGAGCAGTTCTTC. Residues: CASSLDRLAGGGSYNEQFF.

The chain is built from TRBV9 and TRBJ2-4; the match to TRBD1 covers 12 bases. Looked up from germline, CDR1 is SGDLS and CDR2 is YYNGEE. V was clipped by 4 bases and J by 1 base; unmatched bases: 3. The CDR3 length is 16 residues. CDR3 amino acids: CASSPGQGAAKNIQYF. Written as DNA, the CDR3 is TGTGCCAGCAGCCCGGGACAGGGGGCTGCCAAAAACATTCAGTACTTC.

The chain is built from TRBV5-1 and TRBJ1-4, with TRBD1 matching 8 bases. V dropped 4 bases and J dropped 8; count of bases not matched to a gene: 7. CDR3 size: 14 residues. Per germline, CDR1 SGHRS and CDR2 YFSETQ. CDR3 protein: CASSIRGLDEKLFF. The CDR3, as DNA: TGCGCCAGCAGCATCAGGGGGCTCGACGAAAAACTGTTTTTT.

The chain carries TRBV6-4 and TRBJ2-1, with 9 bases aligning to TRBD2. The germline V gene has CDR1 MRHNA and CDR2 SNTAGT. This CDR3 is 16 amino acids long. V shed 6 bases and J 4 bases; nucleotides not matched to a gene: 10. The CDR3 protein is CASSSHVAGGYNEQFF. Written as DNA, the CDR3 is TGTGCCAGCAGCAGCCACGTGGCGGGGGGGTACAATGAGCAGTTCTTC.

This sequence joins TRBV2 and TRBJ1-4; D call uncertain. The CDR3 totals 15 residues. The germline V gene encodes CDR1 SNHLY and CDR2 FYNNEI. V lost 2 bases and J lost 10, with 17 bases in between. This chain's CDR3 is CASSEFRNTDRKLFF. CDR3 bases: TGTGCCAGCAGTGAATTTCGAAATACGGATCGAAAACTGTTTTTT.

This chain joins TRBV3-1 (or the pseudogene TRBV3-2) and TRBJ2-2; 8 nucleotides agree with TRBD1. The CDR3 totals 17 residues. Germline trimming cut 1 base from V and 7 bases from J; bases unmatched to any gene: 11. Per the germline V gene, CDR1 is LGHDT and CDR2 is YNNKEL (reference sequence). CDR3 nucleotides: TGTGCCAGCAGCCAAGTTTTTCACAGGGGGTTTCACGGGGAGCTGTTTTTT. It yields the protein CASSQVFHRGFHGELFF.

This sequence joins TRBV19 and TRBJ2-5; 7 nucleotides align to TRBD2. J lost 1 base, V lost 2 bases, and 10 bases had no gene match. The CDR3 has 17 residues. Germline-derived CDR1 and CDR2 are LNHDA and SQIVND (reference sequence). DNA for the CDR3: TGTGCCAGTAGTATAAGTTCGGGCGGGGGTTTCCAAGAGACCCAGTACTTC. It is translated as CASSISSGGGFQETQYF.

The rearrangement links TRBV6-5 to TRBJ2-3; TRBD1 matches 8 bases. Germline values: CDR1 MNHEY, CDR2 SVGAGI. This CDR3 has 11 amino acids. The V gene end was trimmed by 10 bases and the J gene end by 4 bases; junction bases not matched to a gene: 1. The CDR3 spells CATQGADTQYF. The DNA of the CDR3 is TGTGCCACACAGGGGGCAGATACGCAGTATTTT.

The chain is built from TRBV29-1 and TRBJ1-1; D is perhaps TRBD1 (5 bases). The germline V gene encodes CDR1 SQVTM and CDR2 ANQGSEA. The CDR3 has 12 amino acids. Deletions cut 6 bases from V and 3 bases from J, with 11 bases between. The chain's CDR3 is CSVGDGYTEAFF. The CDR3 bases are TGCAGCGTGGGGGACGGTTACACTGAAGCTTTCTTT.

This chain uses TRBV5-6 with TRBJ2-7; D gene ambiguous. The CDR3 has 12 amino acids. Trimming cost V 0 bases and J 6 bases, with 7 bases left between them. Germline values: CDR1 SGHDT, CDR2 YYEEEE. Written as DNA, the CDR3 is TGTGCCAGCAGCTTGGGGGGTGGCGAGCAGTACGTC. It is translated as CASSLGGGEQYV.

This clone was picked up one time. V gene TRBV5-5 combines with J gene TRBJ2-5; 9 positions agree with TRBD2. Trimming cost V 4 bases and J 4 bases; bases outside gene matches: 17. The CDR3 is made up of 18 amino acids. Looked up from germline, CDR1 is SGHKS and CDR2 is YYEKEE (reference sequence). In DNA, the CDR3 is TGTGCCAGCAGCCCCCACACAAGCGGGGGGCCGGTAATAGAGACCCAGTACTTC. This gives the protein CASSPHTSGGPVIETQYF. Looking up the rest from reference TRBV5-5 and TRBJ2-5 gives the full variable domain: DAGVTQSPTHLIKTRGQQVTLRCSPISGHKSVSWYQQVLGQGPQFIFQYYEKEERGRGNFPDRFSARQFPNYSSELNVNALLLGDSALYLCASSPHTSGGPVIETQYFGPGTRLLVL.

In DNA, the CDR3 is TGTGCCAGCAGCTTGCTGAGTAATTCACCCCTCCACTTT. Translating it yields CASSLLSNSPLHF. The V call is TRBV5-4, the J call TRBJ1-6; no clear D. Trimming took off 1 base at V and 6 bases at J, with 5 bases between the two ends. Germline V gene sequence: CDR1 SGHNT, CDR2 YYREEE (reference sequence). The CDR3 extends over 13 amino acids. The entire variable domain, with the rest obtained from reference TRBV5-4 and TRBJ1-6, is as follows: ETGVTQSPTHLIKTRGQQVTLRCSSQSGHNTVSWYQQALGQGPQFIFQYYREEENGRGNFPPRFSGLQFPNYSSELNVNALELDDSALYLCASSLLSNSPLHFGNGTRLTVT.

This clone was observed a single time. The chain combines TRBV7-2 with TRBJ2-7; D ambiguous. V lost 1 base and J 5 bases, leaving 21 bases between the germline ends. Germline CDR1 reads SGHTA; CDR2 reads FQGNSA. CDR3 length equals 17 residues. CDR3 loop: CASSLEPPMKGHHEQYV. The CDR3 region has the DNA TGTGCCAGCAGCTTAGAACCGCCCATGAAAGGGCATCACGAGCAGTACGTC.

The CDR3 loop is CASSHRFLTSNEQFF. DNA of the CDR3: TGTGCCAGCAGTCATCGGTTCCTTACATCGAATGAGCAGTTCTTC. The chain joins TRBV2 to TRBJ2-1; no firm D call. V was clipped by 5 bases and J by 7 bases, with 18 bases between them. Germline CDR1 SNHLY, CDR2 FYNNEI. CDR3 length: 15 amino acids.

The count of this clone is one. The chain links TRBV7-8 to TRBJ1-1; D is perhaps TRBD1 (6 bases). V was cut by 5 bases and J by 3 bases, with 13 bases left in between. The germline CDR1 and CDR2 sequences are SGHVS and FQNEAQ. The CDR3 is made up of 14 amino acids. The CDR3 region is CASSNRGGDTEAFF. DNA of the CDR3: TGTGCCAGCAGCAATAGGGGGGGGGACACTGAAGCTTTCTTT.

The rearrangement joins TRBV2 to TRBJ2-1; TRBD2 agrees at 10 bases. The CDR3 is made up of 19 amino acids. From germline, CDR1 is SNHLY and CDR2 FYNNEI. Trimming cost V 6 bases and J 0 bases; bases outside gene matches: 14. CDR3 sequence reads: CASRGGGLAGGSSYNEQFF. CDR3 DNA: TGTGCCAGCAGGGGGGGAGGGTTAGCGGGGGGAAGCTCCTACAATGAGCAGTTCTTC.

V gene TRBV7-2 combines with J gene TRBJ1-5; TRBD1 might be the D (5 bases). Trimming stripped 3 bases from V and 6 bases from J, with 9 bases between. Germline lookup yields CDR1 SGHTA and CDR2 FQGNSA. The CDR3 loop spans 13 amino acids. Here the CDR3 DNA reads TGTGCCAGCAGCTTTCAGGGTGCTCAGCCCCAGCATTTT. It encodes CASSFQGAQPQHF.

The chain joins TRBV3-1 (or the pseudogene TRBV3-2) to TRBJ2-1, with a tentative D call TRBD2 (5 bases). The CDR3 runs to 19 residues. V gave up 4 bases and J gave up 0 bases, with 22 bases separating them. Germline CDR1 and CDR2: LGHDT and YNNKEL (reference sequence). For the CDR3, the DNA is TGTGCCAGCAGCCCAGGCAAGAATCGGGGTCGAACCTCCTACAATGAGCAGTTCTTC. Amino acids: CASSPGKNRGRTSYNEQFF.

The CDR3 is CASRPGLAGVNEQFF. CDR3 nucleotides: TGTGCCAGCAGACCGGGACTAGCGGGGGTTAATGAGCAGTTCTTC. The chain uses TRBV6-5 and TRBJ2-1; the match to TRBD2 covers 14 bases. The germline gives CDR1 MNHEY, CDR2 SVGAGI. This CDR3 is 15 amino acids long. With 6 bases clipped from V and 7 bases from J, the junction kept 5 bases outside the gene matches.

V is TRBV5-1 and J is TRBJ2-3; 13 bases map to TRBD2. The germline CDR1 and CDR2 sequences are SGHRS and YFSETQ. The J segment lost 4 bases and the V segment lost 2 bases, leaving 10 bases of the junction unmatched. The CDR3 loop spans 18 amino acids. The CDR3 DNA sequence: TGCGCCAGCAGCTTACGAACTAGCGGGGGGGCCATTCCAGATACGCAGTATTTT. Its protein is CASSLRTSGGAIPDTQYF.